Following are 27 T cell receptor beta chains from one sample sequenced in a study of PD-1 blockade in classical Hodgkin lymphoma. Assay used: immunoSEQ multiplex PCR; TCRdb lists only in-frame clones, some missing. Counted here are 30,000 to 35,000 clones, approximately 92% occurring once; the ten biggest clones make up about 0.23%. Each and every patient relapsed after autologous stem cell transplantation, and patients got differing brentuximab vedotin exposure. From thawed PBMCs, CD4+ T cells were purified using magnetic negative selection. The material sequenced was CD4+ T cells from blood, taken at baseline. These receptors originate from a human donor with classical Hodgkin lymphoma.

This clone was recorded once. At one of its ends the junction is not consistent with the germline gene, which may arise from a read error. The chain has TRBV10-3 and TRBJ2-7, with D tentatively TRBD1 (6 bases). Germline loops: CDR1 ENHRY, CDR2 SYGVKD. The CDR3 has 14 residues. CDR3: CAISDLPNTDSGDF. The CDR3 DNA reads TGTGCCATCAGTGACCTACCCAACACGGACAGCGGCGACTTC.

This clone was observed a handful of times. The chain couples TRBV5-1 to TRBJ2-3, with D unclear. The CDR3 has 17 amino acids. The V end lost 2 bases, the J end lost 0 bases, and 16 bases lay between the germline ends. The V gene's germline CDR1 is SGHRS and CDR2 YFSETQ. Here the CDR3 reads CASSFWGSRTSTDTQYF. The DNA of the CDR3 is TGCGCCAGCAGCTTTTGGGGTAGCAGAACTAGCACAGATACGCAGTATTTT.

The CDR3 sequence is CASSDGPSQYF. The CDR3, as DNA: TGTGCCAGCAGTGACGGGCCGAGTCAGTACTTC. The chain combines TRBV6-1 with TRBJ2-4, with D uncertain. V was pared by 3 bases and J by 12 bases, with 9 bases between. The CDR3 has 11 residues. CDR1 is MNHNS, CDR2 SASEGT, per germline.

The V call is TRBV9, the J call TRBJ2-2; 7 positions match TRBD2. Germline trimming cut 1 base from V and 0 bases from J; bases unmatched to any gene: 9. This CDR3 is built from 18 residues. CDR1 is SGDLS and CDR2 is YYNGEE in the germline V gene. CDR3: CASSVLPGGLTNTGELFF. The CDR3 bases are TGTGCCAGCAGCGTACTTCCCGGGGGGTTGACGAACACCGGGGAGCTGTTTTTT.

The rearrangement joins TRBV25-1 to TRBJ2-6; possibly TRBD1 for D (5 bases). Between the trimmed V and J ends, which lost 1 base and 2 bases, there was a span of 12 bases. This CDR3 contains 17 residues. Looked up from germline, CDR1 is MGHDK and CDR2 is SYGVNS. The CDR3 DNA is TGTGCCAGCAGTGAATGCAGGGTGCTGACTGGGGCCAACGTCCTGACTTTC. Its translation is CASSECRVLTGANVLTF.

The genes are TRBV6-1 and TRBJ2-7, with a possible D match to TRBD2 (6 bases). Trimming left V 5 bases short and J 5 bases short, with 19 bases between. This CDR3 is built from 15 residues. Looked up from germline, CDR1 is MNHNS and CDR2 is SASEGT. The CDR3 DNA follows: TGTGCCAGCAGTACCATTGGAGGGGATAGGCACGAGCAGTACTTC. It encodes CASSTIGGDRHEQYF.

V gene TRBV27 combines with J gene TRBJ2-2; D is undetermined. The length of the CDR3 is 14 residues. V was cut by 5 bases and J by 5 bases, with 12 bases left in between. Germline V gives CDR1 MNHEY, CDR2 SMNVEV (reference sequence). CDR3 DNA sequence: TGTGCCAGCAGTACTACTCGAAAAACCGGGGAGCTGTTTTTT. This gives the protein CASSTTRKTGELFF.

This chain joins TRBV7-8 and TRBJ2-7; 11 nucleotides match TRBD1. The trim removed 3 bases at V and 6 bases at J, leaving 19 bases unmatched. Germline V gene sequence: CDR1 SGHVS, CDR2 FQNEAQ. This CDR3 comprises 19 residues. The CDR3 loop is CASSFRPGYGDRGVGEQYF. The CDR3 DNA sequence: TGTGCCAGCAGCTTCCGACCCGGTTATGGGGACAGGGGGGTAGGCGAGCAGTACTTC.

The chain links TRBV5-1 to TRBJ1-1, with D tentatively TRBD1 (6 bases). Between the trimmed V and J ends, which lost 0 bases and 7 bases, there was a span of 19 bases. Germline lookup yields CDR1 SGHRS and CDR2 YFSETQ. There are 16 residues in the CDR3. CDR3 in DNA: TGCGCCAGCAGCTTGGCGGAGGGGGGCAGCTCCGATGAAGCTTTCTTT. Protein sequence: CASSLAEGGSSDEAFF.

This sequence joins TRBV5-4 and TRBJ1-5; D is unclear. Per germline, CDR1 SGHNT and CDR2 YYREEE (reference sequence). CDR3 length: 15 residues. Trimming cost V 0 bases and J 3 bases, with 10 bases left between them. This CDR3 reads CASSLGSGSNQPQHF. DNA of the CDR3: TGTGCCAGCAGCTTGGGATCTGGTTCCAATCAGCCCCAGCATTTT.

The V call is TRBV6-5, the J call TRBJ2-7; 9 positions match TRBD1. The germline CDR1 and CDR2 sequences are MNHEY and SVGAGI. J gave up 5 bases and V 2 bases, and 4 bases lay outside the gene matches. CDR3 length equals 14 residues. CDR3 sequence reads: CASSYRTGVDEQYF. CDR3 nucleotide sequence: TGTGCCAGCAGTTACCGGACAGGGGTAGACGAGCAGTACTTC.

The CDR3 nucleotides are TGCAGTGCCCGGGGTCAAGAGACCCAGTACTTC. Amino acid sequence: CSARGQETQYF. The V call is TRBV20-1, the J call TRBJ2-5; a weak D match, TRBD2 (5 bases). Germline values: CDR1 DFQATT, CDR2 SNEGSKA (reference sequence). CDR3 length equals 11 residues. Trimming took 6 bases from V and 2 from J, leaving 7 bases between them.

V and J are TRBV29-1 and TRBJ2-2; 8 nucleotides agree with TRBD1. Per germline, CDR1 SQVTM and CDR2 ANQGSEA. J gave up 6 bases and V 4 bases, and 13 bases lay outside the gene matches. The CDR3 spans 16 residues. The CDR3 spells CSVGVFGQGWAGELFF. The CDR3, as DNA: TGCAGCGTTGGTGTCTTTGGACAGGGTTGGGCCGGGGAGCTGTTTTTT.

This chain joins TRBV10-3 and TRBJ2-1; 10 bases agree with TRBD2. This CDR3 has 19 residues. The germline gives CDR1 ENHRY, CDR2 SYGVKD. With 8 bases clipped from V and 4 bases from J, the junction kept 20 bases outside the gene matches. CDR3 residues: CAIFGEVSRSGRLYNEQFF. In nucleotides, the CDR3 is TGTGCCATCTTCGGCGAAGTTAGCCGTAGCGGGAGGTTATACAATGAGCAGTTCTTC.

J is TRBJ2-2 and V is TRBV6-4; tentatively, D is TRBD1 (5 bases). The germline V gene has CDR1 MRHNA and CDR2 SNTAGT. V gave up 10 bases and J gave up 1 base, with 7 bases separating them. This CDR3 comprises 12 residues. The CDR3: CATGQNTGELFF. The CDR3, as DNA: TGTGCCACCGGACAGAACACCGGGGAGCTGTTTTTT.

J is TRBJ2-7 and V is TRBV29-1; tentatively, D is TRBD2 (5 bases). Trimming shortened V by 5 bases and J by 4 bases, and 15 bases separated the two germline ends. CDR3 length equals 13 residues. CDR1 and CDR2 from the germline V gene are SQVTM and ANQGSEA. The DNA for the CDR3 is TGCAGCGTTCCGAGACTACCAAATTACGAGCAGTACTTC. Translated: CSVPRLPNYEQYF.

The gene calls are TRBV5-4 and TRBJ2-2; the D gene is possibly TRBD2 (5 bases). In germline, CDR1 is SGHNT, CDR2 YYREEE (reference sequence). Trimming shortened V by 5 bases and J by 4 bases, and 18 bases separated the two germline ends. The CDR3 length is 16 residues. CDR3 sequence (DNA): TGTGCCAGCAGTCCCGCGGAGTTCCGGGGCACCGGGGAGCTGTTTTTT. Residues: CASSPAEFRGTGELFF.

This chain uses TRBV30 with TRBJ1-4; the D gene is possibly TRBD1 (5 bases). V was clipped by 5 bases and J by 8 bases, with 12 bases between them. CDR1 is GTSNPN and CDR2 is SVGIG in the germline V gene (reference sequence). The CDR3 covers 12 residues. The CDR3: CAWRQGAEKLFF. The CDR3 DNA is TGTGCCTGGCGGCAGGGAGCCGAAAAACTGTTTTTT.

The chain employs TRBV2 and TRBJ2-2; TRBD2 aligns across 10 bases. This CDR3 is built from 16 residues. The V gene end was trimmed by 3 bases and the J gene end by 5 bases; junction bases not matched to a gene: 6. Germline V gene sequence: CDR1 SNHLY, CDR2 FYNNEI. The CDR3 DNA sequence: TGTGCCAGCAGTGAGCCGGGACTAGCGCTGACCGGGGAGCTGTTTTTT. Translation: CASSEPGLALTGELFF.

This clone has only one observation. The chain is built from TRBV28 and TRBJ1-1; D remains ambiguous. The length of the CDR3 is 13 residues. The ends were cut back, 0 bases at V and 1 base at J, with 3 bases in the middle. CDR1 and CDR2 from the germline V gene are MDHEN and SYDVKM. The CDR3 reads CASSLWGNTEAFF. The CDR3 bases are TGTGCCAGCAGTTTATGGGGGAACACTGAAGCTTTCTTT.

This chain joins TRBV30 and TRBJ2-5, with D uncertain. CDR1 and CDR2 (germline): GTSNPN, SVGIG (reference sequence). CDR3 length equals 14 residues. V lost 2 bases, J lost 3 bases, and 13 bases lay in between. The DNA of the CDR3 is TGTGCCTGGAGTTATATGGGGTTAAAAGAGACCCAGTACTTC. It specifies CAWSYMGLKETQYF.

CDR3 region: CAWSPPGVSGYTF. In DNA, the CDR3 is TGTGCCTGGAGCCCGCCCGGTGTCTCAGGCTACACCTTC. The rearrangement links TRBV30 to TRBJ1-2; D call uncertain. Germline V lookup: CDR1 GTSNPN, CDR2 SVGIG (reference sequence). V was shortened by 3 bases and J by 8 bases, with 16 bases between the two germline ends. This CDR3 spans 13 amino acids.

The chain employs TRBV9 and TRBJ2-1, with 13 nucleotides matching TRBD2. V lost 3 bases to trimming and J lost 9 bases; unmatched junction nucleotides: 12. The CDR3 consists of 17 residues. The germline CDR1 and CDR2 sequences are SGDLS and YYNGEE. The CDR3 DNA is TGTGCCAGCAGCGCCGCTTGGACTAGCGGGAGATATTTTGAGCAGTTCTTC. Its protein product is CASSAAWTSGRYFEQFF.

This clone was observed a single time. The chain employs TRBV30 and TRBJ1-1; 8 bases fit TRBD1. The germline V gene encodes CDR1 GTSNPN and CDR2 SVGIG (reference sequence). Unmatched junction bases numbered 0, after V lost 2 bases and J lost 1 base. The CDR3 is made up of 13 amino acids. The CDR3 loop reads CAWSTGGNTEAFF. For the CDR3, the DNA is TGTGCCTGGAGTACAGGGGGGAACACTGAAGCTTTCTTT.

The chain joins TRBV6-1 to TRBJ2-5; D is undetermined. Per the germline V gene, CDR1 is MNHNS and CDR2 is SASEGT. V lost 5 bases, J lost 5 bases, and 12 bases lay in between. The CDR3 is 13 amino acids. CDR3 region: CASSLRLLETQYF. The CDR3 coding sequence is TGTGCCAGCAGTCTACGGTTATTGGAGACCCAGTACTTC.

V is TRBV6-6 and J is TRBJ1-2; D is unresolved. This CDR3 comprises 13 residues. Germline V gene sequence: CDR1 MNHNY, CDR2 SVGAGI (reference sequence). Trimming removed 10 bases at V and 5 bases at J, with 17 bases between. CDR3 coding DNA: TGTGCCACCGCCGTGGACGGCTTATATGGCTACACCTTC. It is translated as CATAVDGLYGYTF.

Of note for this clone: One junction end does not reproduce the germline sequence, and a read error may be involved. The chain couples TRBV7-7 to TRBJ2-7; 10 positions agree with TRBD2. CDR1 is SSHAT and CDR2 is FNYEAQ in the germline V gene (reference sequence). CDR3 size: 15 residues. CDR3 in DNA: TGTGCTAGCAGCATAGGGACTAGCGCTCCCTACGAGCAGTACTTC. Translating it yields CASSIGTSAPYEQYF.